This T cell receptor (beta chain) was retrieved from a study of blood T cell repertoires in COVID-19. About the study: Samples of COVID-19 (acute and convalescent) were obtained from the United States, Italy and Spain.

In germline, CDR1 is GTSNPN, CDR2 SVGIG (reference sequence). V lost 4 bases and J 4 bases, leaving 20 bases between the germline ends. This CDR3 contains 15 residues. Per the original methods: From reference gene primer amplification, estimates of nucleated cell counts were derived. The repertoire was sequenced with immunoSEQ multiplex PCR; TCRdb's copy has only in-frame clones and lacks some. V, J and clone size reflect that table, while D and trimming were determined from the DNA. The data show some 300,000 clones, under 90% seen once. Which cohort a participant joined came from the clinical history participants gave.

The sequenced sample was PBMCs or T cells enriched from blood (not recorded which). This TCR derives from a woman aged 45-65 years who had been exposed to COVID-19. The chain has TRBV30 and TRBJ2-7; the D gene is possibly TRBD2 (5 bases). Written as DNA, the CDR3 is TGTGCCTGGATCCCTCCCGGCCTCGGGAAATACGAGCAGTACTTC. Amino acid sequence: CAWIPPGLGKYEQYF.